This is a list of T cell receptor beta chains from one sample in a study of blood T cell repertoires in COVID-19. The table came from immunoSEQ multiplex PCR; TCRdb's copy has only in-frame clones and leaves some out. Here the sample spans about half a million clones, less than 90% being singletons. The specimen was PBMCs or T cells enriched from blood (not recorded which). The origin of the receptors is an older woman who had recovered from COVID-19. The conserved cysteine and the conserved F or W are not part of the CDR3 here. Where a row states a size, it is once, few, many or the class of an expanded clone; other rows omit it.

TRBJ2-2 TRBV21-1 . ASPSGSTGELF
TRBJ1-3 TRBV21-1 . ASSPRGTGSGNTIY
TRBJ2-3 TRBV27 . ASREINLGATDTQY
TRBJ2-7 TRBV7-2 . ASSIRDSLHEQY
TRBJ1-1 TRBV27 . ASSEWGHTEAF
TRBJ2-2 TRBV10-3 once AISESGQLGSGELF
TRBJ1-4 TRBV28 . ASSGELGRRNEKLF
TRBJ2-2 TRBV10-2 . ASRPGQGYTGELF
TRBJ1-5 TRBV7-9 . ASSLEGSINQPQH
TRBJ1-6 TRBV6-5 . ASSYTRGGNSPLH
TRBJ1-5 TRBV4-1 once ASGSAGFGPPNQPQH
TRBJ1-2 TRBV7-2 . ASKRQGSGGYT
TRBJ1-6 TRBV5-1 few ASTPGKGADNSPLH
TRBJ2-7 TRBV5-1 . ASSPTGTGANYEQY
TRBJ1-6 TRBV27 . ASKYRGGSSYNSPLH
TRBJ1-2 TRBV19 . ASTPLTVTANYGYT
TRBJ1-5 TRBV4-1 . ASSQVDRRTDSRKPQH
TRBJ1-2 TRBV25-1 . ASSGQGILSYGYT